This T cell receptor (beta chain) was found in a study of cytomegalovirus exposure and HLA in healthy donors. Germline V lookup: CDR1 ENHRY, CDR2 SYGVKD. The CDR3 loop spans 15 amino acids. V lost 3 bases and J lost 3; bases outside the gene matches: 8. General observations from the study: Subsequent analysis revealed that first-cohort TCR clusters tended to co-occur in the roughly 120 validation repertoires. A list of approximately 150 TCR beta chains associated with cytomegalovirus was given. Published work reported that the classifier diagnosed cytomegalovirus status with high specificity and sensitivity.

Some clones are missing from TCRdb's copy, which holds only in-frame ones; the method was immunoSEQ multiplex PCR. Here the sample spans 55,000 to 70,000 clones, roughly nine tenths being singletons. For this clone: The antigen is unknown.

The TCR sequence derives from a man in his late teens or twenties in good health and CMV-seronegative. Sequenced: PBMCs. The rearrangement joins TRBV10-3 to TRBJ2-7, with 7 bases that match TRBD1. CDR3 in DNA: TGTGCCATCAGTGAACCAGGGGGTTCTAACTACGAGCAGTACTTC. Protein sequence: CAISEPGGSNYEQYF.